This passage covers 21 T cell receptor beta chains from one sample sequenced in a study of tumour-infiltrating T cells in Burkitt lymphoma. Only in-frame clones appear in the TCRdb table, and some are missing; sequencing was by immunoSEQ multiplex PCR. The sample carries around 1,200 clones, about 16% recorded once. Sequencing was carried out using tumor tissue. The source of these receptors is a human donor with Burkitt lymphoma.

This clone was seen a handful of times. The chain joins TRBV5-1 to TRBJ2-4; 7 bases are a match to TRBD2. Trimming cost V 10 bases and J 13 bases; bases outside gene matches: 11. Germline CDR1 and CDR2: SGHRS and YFSETQ. This CDR3 is built from 11 residues. The CDR3 region is CASHGGYAQYF. CDR3 coding DNA: TGCGCCTCCCACGGGGGGTACGCCCAGTACTTC.

The chain recombines TRBV4-3 with TRBJ2-7; TRBD1 agrees at 7 bases. The CDR3 runs to 13 residues. Germline V lookup: CDR1 LGHNA, CDR2 YSLEER. With 5 bases clipped from V and 3 bases from J, the junction kept 4 bases outside the gene matches. The CDR3 DNA follows: TGCGCCAGCAGCGACCGGACAGGCTACGAGCAGTACTTC. Its translation is CASSDRTGYEQYF.

This clone was seen a handful of times. The DNA for the CDR3 is TGTGCCAGCAGCGCCTCTGTGGTGAGGATCACAGATACGCAGTATTTT. This codes for CASSASVVRITDTQYF. V and J are TRBV14 and TRBJ2-3; D gene ambiguous. V lost 5 bases and J lost 2, with 17 bases in between. The CDR3 loop spans 16 amino acids. CDR1 and CDR2 (germline): SGHDN, FVKESK.

The V gene is TRBV2, the J gene TRBJ2-4, with unresolved D. Deletions cut 2 bases from V and 0 bases from J, with 11 bases between. The CDR3 is 16 amino acids. The V gene's germline CDR1 is SNHLY and CDR2 FYNNEI. The CDR3 region has the DNA TGTGCCAGCAGTGAAAGGCAGAATCTAGCCAAAAACATTCAGTACTTC. As protein: CASSERQNLAKNIQYF.

In its sample, this clone was seen a few times. The rearrangement links TRBV6-1 to TRBJ2-7; 13 bases align to TRBD2. This CDR3 comprises 13 residues. Trimming removed 8 bases from V and 6 bases from J; junction bases left unmatched: 4. Per the germline V gene, CDR1 is MNHNS and CDR2 is SASEGT. DNA of the CDR3: TGTGCCAGCCAACTAGCGGGGGGGCGCGAGCAGTACGTC. It yields the protein CASQLAGGREQYV.

This clone was counted only a few times. The chain joins TRBV30 to TRBJ2-3; no firm D call. This CDR3 contains 13 residues. In germline, CDR1 is GTSNPN, CDR2 SVGIG (reference sequence). The germline V and J ends were trimmed by 2 bases and 4 bases, with 10 bases remaining between them. DNA of the CDR3: TGTGCCTGGAGTAAGTTTCGCGCAGATACGCAGTATTTT. It encodes CAWSKFRADTQYF.

The rearrangement uses TRBV4-1 and TRBJ2-1, with D hard to call. The germline V gene encodes CDR1 MGHRA and CDR2 YSYEKL. The V end was cut by 0 bases, the J end by 5 bases, with 17 bases between. The CDR3 is made up of 17 amino acids. CDR3 nucleotide sequence: TGCGCCAGCAGCCAAGATAATTTCCGTTGGGCCAACAATGAGCAGTTCTTC. Protein product: CASSQDNFRWANNEQFF.

V usage is TRBV9 and J usage is TRBJ1-1; D call uncertain. Per the germline V gene, CDR1 is SGDLS and CDR2 is YYNGEE. CDR3 length equals 13 residues. Trimming shortened V by 4 bases and J by 4 bases, and 11 bases separated the two germline ends. CDR3 sequence reads: CASSPGSSTEAFF. The CDR3 DNA reads TGTGCCAGCAGCCCGGGCTCGTCCACTGAAGCTTTCTTT.

The chain combines TRBV6-1 with TRBJ1-1; D is ambiguous. Looked up from germline, CDR1 is MNHNS and CDR2 is SASEGT. V lost 5 bases and J lost 1, with 5 bases in between. The CDR3 spans 12 residues. The CDR3 protein is CASSRQNTEAFF. DNA of the CDR3: TGTGCCAGCAGTAGACAGAACACTGAAGCTTTCTTT.

A few counts support this clone. The rearrangement uses TRBV29-1 and TRBJ2-5; 7 nucleotides line up with TRBD2. CDR3 length: 12 residues. Germline V gene sequence: CDR1 SQVTM, CDR2 ANQGSEA. The V and J ends lost 3 bases and 5 bases, in that order; junction bases with no gene match: 3. The DNA for the CDR3 is TGCAGCGTTGACGAGGGAGGGGAGACCCAGTACTTC. As protein: CSVDEGGETQYF.

The chain carries TRBV2 and TRBJ2-3, with TRBD2 matching over 7 bases. Unmatched junction bases numbered 3, after V lost 4 bases and J lost 2 bases. CDR3 size: 14 residues. CDR1 and CDR2 (germline): SNHLY, FYNNEI. For the CDR3, the DNA is TGTGCCAGCAGTGGAGCGGGACTCACAGATACGCAGTATTTT. Protein product: CASSGAGLTDTQYF.

With respect to this clone: At one boundary the junction diverges from the germline segment, which might be a read error. The chain is built from TRBV27 and TRBJ1-2, with 8 bases matching TRBD1. CDR3 length equals 15 residues. Germline V gene data show CDR1 as MNHEY and CDR2 as SMNVEV (reference sequence). The CDR3 nucleotides read TGTGCCAGCAGAGGGGCAGGGGGCTATAACTATGGCTACACCTTT. Translation: CASRGAGGYNYGYTF.

J is TRBJ2-3 and V is TRBV18; D might be TRBD1 or TRBD2, each matching 6 bases. Trimming stripped 6 bases from V and 2 bases from J, with 18 bases between. Germline loops: CDR1 KGHSH, CDR2 LQKENI. The CDR3 has 16 amino acids. DNA for the CDR3: TGTGCCAGCTCCCCTACTTATGGGGGGCACACAGATACGCAGTATTTT. The encoded protein is CASSPTYGGHTDTQYF.

This chain links TRBV28 with TRBJ2-2, with no clear D. This CDR3 contains 12 residues. Germline loops: CDR1 MDHEN, CDR2 SYDVKM. The germline V and J ends were trimmed by 1 base and 8 bases, with 5 bases remaining between them. The CDR3 DNA sequence: TGTGCCAGCAGTTTATATACGGGGGAGCTGTTTTTT. This translates into CASSLYTGELFF.

The V gene is TRBV4-2, the J gene TRBJ2-1; TRBD1 matches 9 bases. The V gene's germline CDR1 is LGHNA and CDR2 YNFKEQ. V lost 4 bases, J lost 2 bases, and 12 bases stayed unmatched. This CDR3 is 18 amino acids long. DNA for the CDR3: TGTGCCAGCAGCCGCGATCCACAGGGGGCGATTACCTACAATGAGCAGTTCTTC. Translating it yields CASSRDPQGAITYNEQFF.

Only a few counts were recorded for this clone. This chain uses TRBV5-1 with TRBJ2-1; D is ambiguous. The V end lost 1 base, the J end lost 8 bases, and 13 bases lay between the germline ends. This CDR3 is built from 14 residues. From germline, CDR1 is SGHRS and CDR2 YFSETQ. The CDR3 nucleotides read TGCGCCAGCAGCTTGATTCGAAATGGGGATGAGCAGTTCTTC. Translation gives CASSLIRNGDEQFF.

The chain combines TRBV28 with TRBJ1-1; 7 bases fit TRBD1. CDR3 size: 19 residues. Looked up from germline, CDR1 is MDHEN and CDR2 is SYDVKM. Trimming cost V 6 bases and J 5 bases; bases outside gene matches: 24. CDR3 in DNA: TGTGCCAGCAGCCAATTTATCCGGGACAGCCCGGGGTTTAGTACTGAAGCTTTCTTT. Translated, it gives CASSQFIRDSPGFSTEAFF.

This clone came up a few times. The chain couples TRBV5-1 to TRBJ2-5; D not resolved. CDR1 and CDR2 (germline): SGHRS, YFSETQ. The CDR3 has 15 amino acids. Trimming shortened V by 1 base and J by 2 bases, and 12 bases separated the two germline ends. The CDR3 region is CASSLKAIGQETQYF. In DNA, the CDR3 is TGCGCCAGCAGCTTGAAAGCGATTGGACAAGAGACCCAGTACTTC.

This clone qualifies as large (0.1 to 1%). This chain joins TRBV5-1 and TRBJ2-6; D is unclear. CDR1 is SGHRS and CDR2 is YFSETQ in the germline V gene. CDR3 length: 16 residues. V shed 4 bases and J shed 0 bases, with 11 bases lying between them. CDR3 sequence: CASSRKESSGANVLTF. CDR3 DNA: TGCGCCAGCAGCCGAAAAGAGAGCTCTGGGGCCAACGTCCTGACTTTC.

The V gene is TRBV10-3, the J gene TRBJ1-1, with D possibly TRBD1 on 6 matching bases. Germline V gene data show CDR1 as ENHRY and CDR2 as SYGVKD. The CDR3 length is 14 residues. Trimming left V 6 bases short and J 1 base short, with 12 bases between. The CDR3 coding sequence is TGTGCCATCAGCCGACAGGCCCGGAACACTGAAGCTTTCTTT. As protein: CAISRQARNTEAFF.

V is TRBV9 and J is TRBJ2-2, with a possible D match to TRBD1 (5 bases). The CDR3 runs to 15 residues. Germline V gives CDR1 SGDLS, CDR2 YYNGEE. With 2 bases removed from V and 1 base from J, the gap between germline ends came to 9 bases. The CDR3 nucleotides read TGTGCCAGCAGCGTCGAGACAGTGAACACCGGGGAGCTGTTTTTT. Its protein is CASSVETVNTGELFF.